This TCR beta chain emerged from a study of human T cells and chemical hapten exposure. Across the whole study: Small differences in pooled library volume mainly drove the variation in TCR yields per sample.

Time point indicated: healthy volunteer bleed at 2 weeks. Total RNA extraction was carried out from unfractionated whole blood. The CDR3 has 13 amino acids. V was cut by 8 bases and J by 1 base, with 9 bases left in between. Germline V lookup: CDR1 MNHEY, CDR2 SMNVEV (reference sequence). Notes on the study in general: With DPC sensitization, TCRs exceeding 1 in 1000 frequency showed no change.

Original data processing: A typical sample had some 87,000 TCRs, with roughly 20,000 to 700,000 overall. Each CDR3 protein gets one entry after TCRdb re-called the RACE reads with MiXCR. These V and J calls derive from TCRdb rather than the authors' analysis. The top ten hold about 3% of the sample, which has roughly 100,000 distinct CDR3 sequences, approximately 9.7% seen once. This clonotype was seen a handful of times. Its target is not known. The chain recombines TRBV27 with TRBJ1-5; possible D gene TRBD1, 5 bases. The TCR sequence derives from a female donor in good health. Some clones in this sample may be carry-over from other donors' samples. The specimen was whole blood. The CDR3 region is CASGRASNQPQHF. In DNA form, the CDR3 reads TGTGCCAGCGGCAGGGCAAGCAATCAGCCCCAGCATTTT.